This T cell receptor (beta chain) emerged from a study of blood T cell repertoires in COVID-19 (dated by TCRdb to 2020 to 2022). Background for the entire study: Samples from collaborators originated in the United States, Italy and Spain and spanned both the acute and convalescent phases of COVID-19. The material from the prospective study consisted of cDNA or gDNA derived from T cells, B-cell-depleted T cells, or PBMCs. Subjects who had been exposed to COVID-19, were actively infected with it, or had recovered from it provided the deeply sampled blood TCRbeta repertoires that made up the dataset. The repertoires were released in a freely available public database meant as a resource for research on the immune response to SARS-CoV-2. The samples were drawn from the first 160 participants of the ongoing ImmuneRACE study and from 1,254 subjects provided by 6 global collaborators. Sample metadata almost always included a de-identified subject ID, COVID-19 status, age in years and sex. HLA class I and class II types, where available, came from metadata supplied by the sample provider rather than from assay-based typing.

Regarding this clone: Its antigen is not yet known. No per-base quality is available; no much larger clone lies one base away.

TCRbeta CDR3 regions were amplified from genomic DNA using the immunoSEQ Assay, a bias-controlled multiplex PCR. As for how the authors treated the data: The number of nucleated cells in each sample was estimated by amplification of reference gene primers within the assay. Sequence reads were collapsed and filtered to measure the absolute abundance of every unique TCRbeta CDR3 rearrangement. For each sample, productive Simpson clonality was calculated by taking the square root of Simpson's diversity index across productive rearrangements. Entries here come from immuneACCESS through TCRdb and include only in-frame sequences with V and J called. Some clones fail to appear in such tables; in the studies checked, an unresolved V gene covers under half of the shortfall, and the cause of the remainder is unknown. The DNA gave D and trimming, while V, J and clone size come from that table. The sample contains hundreds of thousands of clones, 70% to 90% of them found a single time. The top ten clones comprise around 12% of the sample.

Results the study describes overall, beyond this receptor: Clinical and demographic metadata were provided uncurated, with the amount varying by source and participant.

Collaborating institutions collected whole blood in K2EDTA tubes following their own protocols. For TCRbeta analysis, collaborators shipped samples as frozen whole blood, isolated PBMCs, or DNA extracted from either of those sample types. Taken from cysteine to phenylalanine, the CDR3 has 14 residues. Only the CDR3 part of the read is kept: 42 bases, read in frame from the first base. As encoded in the germline V gene, CDR1 is SGHRS while CDR2 is YFSETQ. The germline V end is reduced by 2 bases and the J end by 0 bases; junction bases left unmatched: 2. Sequencing input: peripheral blood. The TCR originated in a woman aged 60-75 years with acute or convalescent COVID-19. The chain is made from TRBV5-1 and TRBJ2-7; 7 junctional bases match TRBD1. The CDR3 is CASSFGTASYEQYF. The bases read TGCGCCAGCAGCTTTGGGACAGCCTCCTACGAGCAGTACTTC.